Each of the 7 T cell receptor beta chains below was sequenced from the same sample in a study of control samples from healthy donors and cancer patients. The table came from immunoSEQ multiplex PCR; TCRdb's copy has only in-frame clones and leaves some out. The top ten hold approximately 4% of the sample, which has under 150,000 clones, roughly 95% seen once. Sample: blood. Receptors originate from a man aged 30 to 45 in good health.

The chain carries TRBV29-1 and TRBJ1-3; a possible D gene is TRBD1 (5 bases). This CDR3 has 17 residues. V dropped 4 bases and J dropped 0 bases, with 19 bases sitting between them. The V gene's germline CDR1 is SQVTM and CDR2 ANQGSEA. CDR3 DNA sequence: TGCAGCGTTGCGGGTATCGGACACCGACTCTCTGGAAACACCATATATTTT. This encodes CSVAGIGHRLSGNTIYF.

This clone was recorded once. This rearrangement joins TRBV4-3 to TRBJ2-3; D could derive from TRBD1 or TRBD2 (6 bases each). This CDR3 is 17 amino acids long. The V and J ends lost 3 bases and 1 base respectively, with 17 bases between them. CDR1 and CDR2 from the germline V gene are LGHNA and YSLEER. The CDR3 loop is CASSQEGSGAGTDTQYF. CDR3 coding DNA: TGCGCCAGCAGCCAGGAGGGGTCGGGGGCCGGCACAGATACGCAGTATTTT.

The genes are TRBV9 and TRBJ2-5; 8 nucleotides line up with TRBD2. From germline, CDR1 is SGDLS and CDR2 YYNGEE. CDR3 length equals 15 residues. Unmatched junction bases numbered 8, after V lost 2 bases and J lost 5 bases. This chain's CDR3 is CASSVGSGVGETQYF. CDR3 DNA sequence: TGTGCCAGCAGCGTGGGTAGCGGGGTGGGGGAGACCCAGTACTTC.

The rearrangement uses TRBV3-1 (or the pseudogene TRBV3-2) and TRBJ1-5; possible D gene TRBD1, 6 bases. Trimming removed 0 bases at V and 7 bases at J, with 10 bases between. Germline V gene lookup returns CDR1 LGHDT and CDR2 YNNKEL (reference sequence). The CDR3 is 14 residues long. CDR3: CASSQDKGGQPQHF. The CDR3 bases are TGTGCCAGCAGCCAAGATAAGGGGGGACAGCCCCAGCATTTT.

This clone was seen once. The chain links TRBV19 to TRBJ2-1; the match to TRBD2 covers 9 bases. V lost 2 bases to trimming and J lost 3 bases; unmatched junction nucleotides: 5. The CDR3 runs 16 residues. Germline V gene sequence: CDR1 LNHDA, CDR2 SQIVND (reference sequence). The CDR3 loop reads CASSIWAGGRYNEQFF. For the CDR3, the DNA is TGTGCCAGTAGTATATGGGCGGGGGGGCGCTACAATGAGCAGTTCTTC. The entire variable domain, with the rest obtained from reference TRBV19 and TRBJ2-1, is as follows: DGGITQSPKYLFRKEGQNVTLSCEQNLNHDAMYWYRQDPGQGLRLIYYSQIVNDFQKGDIAEGYSVSREKKESFPLTVTSAQKNPTAFYLCASSIWAGGRYNEQFFGPGTRLTVL.

The chain uses TRBV18 and TRBJ2-1, with D perhaps TRBD1 (5 bases). With 6 bases removed from V and 0 bases from J, the gap between germline ends came to 18 bases. In germline, CDR1 is KGHSH, CDR2 LQKENI. This CDR3 is 17 amino acids long. CDR3 DNA sequence: TGTGCCAGCTCCCCCTCGGACAATTTTTACTCCTACAATGAGCAGTTCTTC. It encodes CASSPSDNFYSYNEQFF.

This chain uses TRBV28 with TRBJ1-3, with TRBD1 matching over 8 bases. Germline CDR1 is MDHEN and CDR2 is SYDVKM. The CDR3 is 16 residues long. V was clipped by 0 bases and J by 2 bases; unmatched bases: 3. In nucleotides, the CDR3 is TGTGCCAGCAGTTTATGGGAGGACAGGGCTGGAAACACCATATATTTT. Its translation: CASSLWEDRAGNTIYF.